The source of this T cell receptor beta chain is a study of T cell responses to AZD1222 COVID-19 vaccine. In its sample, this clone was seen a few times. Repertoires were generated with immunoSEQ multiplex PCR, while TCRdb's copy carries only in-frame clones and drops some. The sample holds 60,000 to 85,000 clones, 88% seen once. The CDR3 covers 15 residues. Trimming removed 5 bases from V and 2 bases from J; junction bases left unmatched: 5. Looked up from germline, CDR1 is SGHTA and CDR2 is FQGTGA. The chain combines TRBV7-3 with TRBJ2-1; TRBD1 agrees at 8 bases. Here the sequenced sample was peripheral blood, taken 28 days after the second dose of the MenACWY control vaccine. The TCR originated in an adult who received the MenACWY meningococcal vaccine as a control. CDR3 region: CASSPQGVAYNEQFF. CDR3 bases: TGTGCCAGCAGCCCACAGGGGGTTGCCTACAATGAGCAGTTCTTC.